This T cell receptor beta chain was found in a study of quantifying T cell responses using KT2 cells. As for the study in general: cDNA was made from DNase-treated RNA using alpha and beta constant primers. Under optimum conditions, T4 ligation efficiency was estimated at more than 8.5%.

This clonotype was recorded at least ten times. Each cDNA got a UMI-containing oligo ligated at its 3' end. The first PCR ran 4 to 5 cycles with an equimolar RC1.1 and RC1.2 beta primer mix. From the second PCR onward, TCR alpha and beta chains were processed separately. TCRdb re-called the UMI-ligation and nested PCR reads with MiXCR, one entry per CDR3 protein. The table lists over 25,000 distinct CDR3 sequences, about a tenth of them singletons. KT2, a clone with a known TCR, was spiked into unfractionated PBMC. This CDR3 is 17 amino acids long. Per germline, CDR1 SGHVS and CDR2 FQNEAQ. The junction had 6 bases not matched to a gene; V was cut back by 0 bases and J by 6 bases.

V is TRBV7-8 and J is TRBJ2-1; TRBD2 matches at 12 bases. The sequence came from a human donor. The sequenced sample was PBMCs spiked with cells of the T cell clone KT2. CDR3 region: CASSLASGLAGFNEQFF. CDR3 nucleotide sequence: TGTGCCAGCAGCTTAGCGTCAGGACTAGCGGGATTCAATGAGCAGTTCTTC.